Following are 12 T cell receptor beta chains from one sample sequenced in a study of shared clonotypes between healthy human individuals. The protocol was immunoSEQ multiplex PCR, while the TCRdb copy is restricted to in-frame clones and leaves out a portion. The sample includes more than 550,000 clones, less than 95% of them seen just once. The sequenced sample was memory CD8+ T cells from PBMCs. The subset is: CD45RO+ cells pooled with CCR7-negative TemRA cells. Receptor source: a man younger than 35 in good health. Some clones in this sample may be carry-over from other donors' samples.

The rearrangement uses TRBV4-3 and TRBJ2-4; D remains unclear. Trimming stripped 2 bases from V and 0 bases from J, with 5 bases between. This CDR3 has 14 residues. CDR1 is LGHNA, CDR2 YSLEER, per germline. The CDR3 region has the DNA TGCGCCAGCAGCCAAAGCCTAGCCAAAAACATTCAGTACTTC. Translated, it gives CASSQSLAKNIQYF.

The rearrangement uses TRBV10-3 and TRBJ2-2, with 11 bases matching TRBD1. Per the germline V gene, CDR1 is ENHRY and CDR2 is SYGVKD. The V and J ends lost 6 bases and 5 bases, in that order; junction bases with no gene match: 2. The CDR3 loop spans 14 amino acids. DNA of the CDR3: TGTGCCATCAGGGGACAGGGGGGTACCGGGGAGCTGTTTTTT. Amino acid sequence: CAIRGQGGTGELFF.

The CDR3, as DNA: TGCGCCAGCAGCCAAGATCGGGGACTAGCGGGAGGGGGAGGCGGGGAGCTGTTTTTT. It yields the protein CASSQDRGLAGGGGGELFF. V and J are TRBV4-1 and TRBJ2-2, with 16 positions matching TRBD2. V lost 0 bases and J lost 7; bases outside the gene matches: 8. There are 19 residues in the CDR3. CDR1 and CDR2 (germline): MGHRA, YSYEKL.

The chain has TRBV27 and TRBJ2-1; D not resolved. Germline assignment: CDR1 MNHEY and CDR2 SMNVEV (reference sequence). The CDR3 loop spans 14 amino acids. Trimming pared 6 bases from V and 2 bases from J, leaving 11 bases between. CDR3 sequence reads: CASSEREAYNEQFF. CDR3 DNA: TGTGCCAGCAGCGAAAGAGAGGCCTACAATGAGCAGTTCTTC.

This chain joins TRBV9 and TRBJ2-3; the D call may be TRBD1 or TRBD2 (5 bases each). Germline V CDR1 and CDR2: SGDLS, YYNGEE. Trimming took off 0 bases at V and 1 base at J, with 12 bases between the two ends. This CDR3 comprises 16 residues. The CDR3 sequence is CASSVATGDRTDTQYF. CDR3 DNA: TGTGCCAGCAGCGTAGCTACCGGGGACCGCACAGATACGCAGTATTTT.

The CDR3 DNA sequence: TGTGCCAGCATGAGACAGAGCTCCTACAATGAGCAGTTCTTC. This encodes CASMRQSSYNEQFF. The chain uses TRBV5-4 and TRBJ2-1; weak D call: TRBD1 (5 bases). The CDR3 covers 14 residues. Deletions cut 6 bases from V and 0 bases from J, with 10 bases between. Germline-derived CDR1 and CDR2 are SGHNT and YYREEE (reference sequence). The full variable domain, rest sourced from reference TRBV5-4 and TRBJ2-1, is ETGVTQSPTHLIKTRGQQVTLRCSSQSGHNTVSWYQQALGQGPQFIFQYYREEENGRGNFPPRFSGLQFPNYSSELNVNALELDDSALYLCASMRQSSYNEQFFGPGTRLTVL.

V and J are TRBV12-5 and TRBJ2-5; 11 bases align to TRBD1. With the DNA end fitting TRBJ2-7 better, the J assignment may be wrong. Germline CDR1 and CDR2: LGHNT and FRNRAP. This CDR3 is 15 amino acids long. CDR3 nucleotide sequence: TGTGCTAGTGGCCAAGGACAGGGGGCATCCTACGAGCAGTACTTC. It is translated as CASGQGQGASYEQYF.

V gene TRBV4-2 combines with J gene TRBJ2-4; D remains ambiguous. V shed 0 bases and J shed 0 bases, with 12 bases lying between them. The CDR3 length is 17 residues. Per the germline V gene, CDR1 is LGHNA and CDR2 is YNFKEQ. The chain's CDR3 is CASSQEDRMGAKNIQYF. CDR3 coding DNA: TGTGCCAGCAGCCAAGAAGACCGGATGGGAGCCAAAAACATTCAGTACTTC.

The chain is built from TRBV5-1 and TRBJ2-7; 7 nucleotides align to TRBD1. Germline trimming cut 4 bases from V and 6 bases from J; bases unmatched to any gene: 10. The V gene's germline CDR1 is SGHRS and CDR2 YFSETQ. The CDR3 spans 14 residues. The CDR3 here is CASSPRTGLPEQYF. The DNA for the CDR3 is TGCGCCAGCAGCCCGCGGACAGGTCTTCCCGAGCAGTACTTC.

The chain is built from TRBV9 and TRBJ2-5, with 9 bases aligning to TRBD2. V shed 2 bases, J shed 4 bases, and the junction held 9 bases outside the gene matches. The CDR3 extends over 16 amino acids. Germline loops: CDR1 SGDLS, CDR2 YYNGEE. The CDR3 coding sequence is TGTGCCAGCAGCGTGTATAGCGGGAGAAGTGGAGAGACCCAGTACTTC. Protein sequence: CASSVYSGRSGETQYF.

The sample holds a few counts of this clone. The V call is TRBV29-1, the J call TRBJ1-1; D gene ambiguous. The V and J ends lost 3 bases and 1 base respectively, with 9 bases between them. This CDR3 region has 13 residues. Germline-derived CDR1 and CDR2 are SQVTM and ANQGSEA. CDR3 loop: CSVERAGNTEAFF. The DNA for the CDR3 is TGCAGCGTTGAGCGGGCAGGGAACACTGAAGCTTTCTTT.

The chain is built from TRBV29-1 and TRBJ2-2, with 9 positions matching TRBD1. The CDR3 contains 14 residues. V lost 7 bases and J lost 1; bases outside the gene matches: 4. In germline, CDR1 is SQVTM, CDR2 ANQGSEA. CDR3 coding DNA: TGCAGCGCAGAGGGACAGGGGAACACCGGGGAGCTGTTTTTT. Protein: CSAEGQGNTGELFF.